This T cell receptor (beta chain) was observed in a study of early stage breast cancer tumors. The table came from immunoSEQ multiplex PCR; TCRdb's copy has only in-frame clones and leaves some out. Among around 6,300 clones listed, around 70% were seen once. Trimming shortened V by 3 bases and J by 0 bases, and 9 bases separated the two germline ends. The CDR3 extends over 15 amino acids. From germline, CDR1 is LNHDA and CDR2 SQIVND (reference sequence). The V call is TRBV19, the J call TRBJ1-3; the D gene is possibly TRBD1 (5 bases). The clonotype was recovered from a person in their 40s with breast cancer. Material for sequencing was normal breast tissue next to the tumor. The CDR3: CASSIRGSSGNTIYF. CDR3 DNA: TGTGCCAGTAGTATTAGGGGCTCCTCTGGAAACACCATATATTTT.